This T cell receptor beta chain was captured by sequencing in a study of T cells after yellow fever vaccination. Study background: Fractions low in cell number were prepared with SMART-Seq v4 Ultra Low Input.

This clonotype was observed a few times. Its matching antigen is unknown. Study-level points and caveats: Some clonotypes, a small share, were shared between CD4 and CD8 compartments.

TCRdb called the 5' RACE reads again in MiXCR, with one record for every CDR3 protein. The sample yields under 550,000 distinct CDR3 sequences, 21% seen once. The source was PBMCs, collected roughly 20 days after the first yellow fever vaccination. The sequence was obtained from a man in his late teens or twenties who received the YFV17D yellow fever vaccine.

The chain's CDR3 is CASSVSGTYNEQFF. The CDR3 coding sequence is TGTGCCAGCAGCGTCTCTGGCACCTACAATGAGCAGTTCTTC. J is TRBJ2-1 and V is TRBV5-5; D gene unclear. This CDR3 region has 14 residues. V was cut by 4 bases and J by 2 bases, with 10 bases left in between. The germline V gene has CDR1 SGHKS and CDR2 YYEKEE (reference sequence).